This is a list of T cell receptor beta chains from one sample in a study of beta chain features in type 1 diabetes. Profiled with immunoSEQ multiplex PCR; TCRdb holds only in-frame clones, not every one. The table records about 140,000 clones, 9.5% to 10% of them present only once. The sequenced sample consisted of central memory CD4+ T cells from blood. The receptors derive from a woman in her forties in good health. CDR3s include the opening cysteine and the closing phenylalanine or tryptophan. The D gene is left open where the match is weak. Clone size, where shown, is once, few, many, or a class for clones that have expanded.

d_gene: NA
abundance: NA
v_gene: TRBV10-2
j_gene: TRBJ2-1
CDR3nt: TGCGCCAGCACGGACAGAAACAATGAGCAGTTCTTC
CDR3aa: CASTDRNNEQFF

d_gene: NA
abundance: NA
v_gene: TRBV18
j_gene: TRBJ2-2
CDR3nt: TGTGCCAGCTCACCCACAGGTTCGAACACCGGGGAGCTGTTTTTT
CDR3aa: CASSPTGSNTGELFF

d_gene: NA
abundance: NA
v_gene: TRBV21-1
j_gene: TRBJ1-2
CDR3nt: TGTGCCAGCAGCAAAGATGAGTTCTATGGCTACACCTTC
CDR3aa: CASSKDEFYGYTF

d_gene: NA
abundance: few
v_gene: TRBV12-5
j_gene: TRBJ1-1
CDR3nt: TGTGCTAGTGGCCCCGGGAAGACCGGGAACACTGAAGCTTTCTTT
CDR3aa: CASGPGKTGNTEAFF

d_gene: NA
abundance: few
v_gene: TRBV7-9
j_gene: TRBJ1-4
CDR3nt: TGTGCCAGCAGCTCACAGGGTTTACGGGAAAAACTGTTTTTT
CDR3aa: CASSSQGLREKLFF

d_gene: NA
abundance: few
v_gene: TRBV15
j_gene: TRBJ2-1
CDR3nt: TGTGCCACCAGCGGAGGCACCGGGGGGCAGGGCTACAATGAGCAGTTCTTC
CDR3aa: CATSGGTGGQGYNEQFF

d_gene: NA
abundance: NA
v_gene: TRBV2
j_gene: TRBJ1-4
CDR3nt: TGTGCCAGGGTACGGGGTATTGAAAAACTGTTTTTT
CDR3aa: CARVRGIEKLFF

d_gene: NA
abundance: NA
v_gene: TRBV18
j_gene: TRBJ2-5
CDR3nt: TGTGCCAGCTCCCCCGACGGAGCGAGGTCCGAGACCCAGTACTTC
CDR3aa: CASSPDGARSETQYF

d_gene: NA
abundance: NA
v_gene: TRBV28
j_gene: TRBJ2-6
CDR3nt: TGTGCCAGCAGTTTATCGAGCTCTGGGGCCAACGTCCTGACTTTC
CDR3aa: CASSLSSSGANVLTF

d_gene: TRBD1
abundance: few
v_gene: TRBV5-1
j_gene: TRBJ2-7
CDR3nt: TGCGCCAGCAGCCTGCAGGGGGCGCAGGGCTACGAGCAGTACTTC
CDR3aa: CASSLQGAQGYEQYF

d_gene: NA
abundance: many
v_gene: TRBV27
j_gene: TRBJ1-5
CDR3nt: TGTGCCAGCCCCTCAGGGGATGGCGATCAGCCCCAGCATTTT
CDR3aa: CASPSGDGDQPQHF

d_gene: NA
abundance: many
v_gene: TRBV9
j_gene: TRBJ2-1
CDR3nt: TGTGCCAGCAGCAGGGGGGGAAACTCCTACAATGAGCAGTTCTTC
CDR3aa: CASSRGGNSYNEQFF

d_gene: NA
abundance: NA
v_gene: TRBV20-1
j_gene: TRBJ2-5
CDR3nt: TGCAGTGCTTCAGACCAAGAGACCCAGTACTTC
CDR3aa: CSASDQETQYF

d_gene: NA
abundance: few
v_gene: TRBV5-6
j_gene: TRBJ2-4
CDR3nt: TGTGCCAGCAGCCCCGGCGGGTTTCAAAACATTCAGTACTTC
CDR3aa: CASSPGGFQNIQYF

d_gene: NA
abundance: NA
v_gene: TRBV9
j_gene: TRBJ1-2
CDR3nt: TGTGCCAGCAGCCCTAGTCAGACTAACTATGGCTACACCTTC
CDR3aa: CASSPSQTNYGYTF

d_gene: NA
abundance: few
v_gene: TRBV29-1
j_gene: TRBJ2-5
CDR3nt: TGCAGCGGATCACATAATTTGGGGACACAAGAGACCCAGTACTTC
CDR3aa: CSGSHNLGTQETQYF

d_gene: TRBD2
abundance: NA
v_gene: TRBV2
j_gene: TRBJ2-5
CDR3nt: TGTGCCAGCAGTGGCGCTAGCGGGGGGGTAAAGACCCAGTACTTC
CDR3aa: CASSGASGGVKTQYF

d_gene: TRBD2
abundance: many
v_gene: TRBV10-3
j_gene: TRBJ2-3
CDR3nt: TGTGCCATCAGTGAGAGTGGGGTGACTAGCGGGGGTATAGATACGCAGTATTTT
CDR3aa: CAISESGVTSGGIDTQYF

d_gene: TRBD2
abundance: few
v_gene: TRBV7-2
j_gene: TRBJ2-1
CDR3nt: TGTGCCAGCACACCTGGAGGGCTAGCGGGGGGAGGGCAGTTCTTC
CDR3aa: CASTPGGLAGGGQFF

d_gene: TRBD2
abundance: few
v_gene: TRBV5-1
j_gene: TRBJ2-3
CDR3nt: TGCGCCAGCAGCCCCCCCCTAGCGGGGGTGGATACGCAGTATTTT
CDR3aa: CASSPPLAGVDTQYF

d_gene: NA
abundance: NA
v_gene: TRBV6-1
j_gene: TRBJ1-6
CDR3nt: TGTGCCAGCAGCAGACTGACTAATTCACCCCTCCACTTT
CDR3aa: CASSRLTNSPLHF

d_gene: TRBD2
abundance: NA
v_gene: TRBV7-2
j_gene: TRBJ2-3
CDR3nt: TGTGCCAGCAGCTCTACGGGGGGGGCGCAGTATTTT
CDR3aa: CASSSTGGAQYF

d_gene: NA
abundance: NA
v_gene: TRBV14
j_gene: TRBJ2-7
CDR3nt: TGTGCCAGCAGCCAATCCCGGGACATATTTCAACCCGAGCAGTACTTC
CDR3aa: CASSQSRDIFQPEQYF

d_gene: NA
abundance: NA
v_gene: TRBV9
j_gene: TRBJ2-3
CDR3nt: TGTGCCAGCAGCCCCGGGCGGGCTAACGCAGATACGCAGTATTTT
CDR3aa: CASSPGRANADTQYF

d_gene: NA
abundance: few
v_gene: TRBV7-2
j_gene: TRBJ1-2
CDR3nt: TGTGCCAGCAGCTCTCAATTCGGGGGCTATGGCTACACCTTC
CDR3aa: CASSSQFGGYGYTF

d_gene: NA
abundance: NA
v_gene: TRBV5-8
j_gene: TRBJ2-3
CDR3nt: TGTGCCAGCAGCTTGGTTACTGGTTTGACAGATACGCAGTATTTT
CDR3aa: CASSLVTGLTDTQYF

d_gene: NA
abundance: NA
v_gene: TRBV19
j_gene: TRBJ2-2
CDR3nt: TGTGCCAGTAGTCCCCCCCCCACGGGGGCGAACACCGGGGAGCTGTTTTTT
CDR3aa: CASSPPPTGANTGELFF

d_gene: TRBD2
abundance: NA
v_gene: TRBV9
j_gene: TRBJ2-3
CDR3nt: TGTGCCAGCAGTGAGCGGCCGCGGGGGAGCACAGATACGCAGTATTTT
CDR3aa: CASSERPRGSTDTQYF

d_gene: NA
abundance: few
v_gene: TRBV6-5
j_gene: TRBJ1-5
CDR3nt: TGTGCCAGCAACGTAGGGGGGGGAGGACAGCCCCAGCATTTT
CDR3aa: CASNVGGGGQPQHF

d_gene: NA
abundance: few
v_gene: TRBV10-3
j_gene: TRBJ2-3
CDR3nt: TGTGCCGCCACGCCGGTCCCCGGCACAGATACGCAGTATTTT
CDR3aa: CAATPVPGTDTQYF

d_gene: NA
abundance: NA
v_gene: TRBV5-1
j_gene: TRBJ2-5
CDR3nt: TGCGCCAGCAGTCCCTCCGGGACACACCAAGAGACCCAGTACTTC
CDR3aa: CASSPSGTHQETQYF

d_gene: TRBD1
abundance: NA
v_gene: TRBV18
j_gene: TRBJ2-3
CDR3nt: TGTGCCAGCTCACTAGGACAGGGCACAGATACGCAGTATTTT
CDR3aa: CASSLGQGTDTQYF

d_gene: TRBD1
abundance: few
v_gene: TRBV5-1
j_gene: TRBJ1-2
CDR3nt: TGCGCCAGCAGCTTGTCGGGACAGGGGAAAGACGGCTACACCTTC
CDR3aa: CASSLSGQGKDGYTF

d_gene: TRBD2
abundance: NA
v_gene: TRBV7-2
j_gene: TRBJ2-5
CDR3nt: TGTGCCAGCAGCCAGAAGGAGCGGGGAACCTGGTACTTC
CDR3aa: CASSQKERGTWYF

d_gene: NA
abundance: many
v_gene: TRBV9
j_gene: TRBJ2-1
CDR3nt: TGTGCCAGCAGCGTAGATCCCGGTACTCACAATGAGCAGTTCTTC
CDR3aa: CASSVDPGTHNEQFF

d_gene: TRBD2
abundance: NA
v_gene: TRBV5-1
j_gene: TRBJ2-7
CDR3nt: TGCGCCAGCAGCTTGGAGGCGGGGGGGCCCCTCGAGCAGTACTTC
CDR3aa: CASSLEAGGPLEQYF

d_gene: NA
abundance: few
v_gene: TRBV13
j_gene: TRBJ2-7
CDR3nt: TGTGCCAGCAGCCTAGGGGGGGGTACCTACGAGCAGTACTTC
CDR3aa: CASSLGGGTYEQYF

d_gene: NA
abundance: NA
v_gene: TRBV5-1
j_gene: TRBJ1-5
CDR3nt: TGCGCCAGCAGCTCAGGGGTGGGTAGCAATCAGCCCCAGCATTTT
CDR3aa: CASSSGVGSNQPQHF

d_gene: TRBD1
abundance: NA
v_gene: TRBV5-1
j_gene: TRBJ2-5
CDR3nt: TGCGCCAGCAGGATTCGTGGGACAGGGGGCGAGGAGACCCAGTACTTC
CDR3aa: CASRIRGTGGEETQYF

d_gene: TRBD1
abundance: few
v_gene: TRBV6-5
j_gene: TRBJ2-5
CDR3nt: TGTGCCAGCACCTGGTCAGGGGGCGGGAAGACCCAGTACTTC
CDR3aa: CASTWSGGGKTQYF

d_gene: NA
abundance: NA
v_gene: TRBV2
j_gene: TRBJ1-5
CDR3nt: TGTGCCAGCAGCGGCAGGGATTCGGGGCCCCAGCATTTT
CDR3aa: CASSGRDSGPQHF

d_gene: NA
abundance: NA
v_gene: TRBV18
j_gene: TRBJ1-2
CDR3nt: TGTGCCAGCTCACCACGAGCCGGGGAGGAAGGCTACACCTTC
CDR3aa: CASSPRAGEEGYTF

d_gene: NA
abundance: NA
v_gene: TRBV19
j_gene: TRBJ1-1
CDR3nt: TGTGCCAGTTCTGAACGCGGGTTTCGCACTGAAGCTTTCTTT
CDR3aa: CASSERGFRTEAFF

d_gene: NA
abundance: many
v_gene: TRBV5-1
j_gene: TRBJ1-5
CDR3nt: TGCGCCAGCAGCTTAGACTCCCGGGGCAATCAGCCCCAGCATTTT
CDR3aa: CASSLDSRGNQPQHF

d_gene: TRBD2
abundance: NA
v_gene: TRBV5-5
j_gene: TRBJ2-4
CDR3nt: TGTGCCAGCAGCTTGGGGGGCGGGGGGACCAACATTCAGTACTTC
CDR3aa: CASSLGGGGTNIQYF

d_gene: NA
abundance: NA
v_gene: TRBV19
j_gene: TRBJ1-2
CDR3nt: TGTGCCAGTAGTGGTCGAGGAGGGACGTACTATGGCTACACCTTC
CDR3aa: CASSGRGGTYYGYTF

d_gene: NA
abundance: NA
v_gene: TRBV2
j_gene: TRBJ1-4
CDR3nt: TGTGCCAGCAGTGAAAACAGTGAAAAACTGTTTTTT
CDR3aa: CASSENSEKLFF

d_gene: TRBD1
abundance: many
v_gene: TRBV18
j_gene: TRBJ2-7
CDR3nt: TGTGCCAGCTCACCGGGACAGAGCTCCTACGAGCAGTACTTC
CDR3aa: CASSPGQSSYEQYF

d_gene: NA
abundance: many
v_gene: TRBV5-1
j_gene: TRBJ2-6
CDR3nt: TGCGCCAGCCTAAACCCTTCTGGGGCCAACGTCCTGACTTTC
CDR3aa: CASLNPSGANVLTF

d_gene: TRBD1
abundance: NA
v_gene: TRBV19
j_gene: TRBJ1-2
CDR3nt: TGTGCCAGTACGATGGGACAGGGTTTCTATGGCTACACCTTC
CDR3aa: CASTMGQGFYGYTF

d_gene: TRBD1
abundance: NA
v_gene: TRBV4-1
j_gene: TRBJ1-3
CDR3nt: TGCGCCAGCAGCCAAGGGGGACAGGCGTCCTGGTACTCCATATATTTT
CDR3aa: CASSQGGQASWYSIYF